The entry below gives a single T cell receptor beta chain sequence along with its context. The target antigen is unknown. The record originates from a study of T-cell reconstitution after alpha-beta-depleted transplantation in children. Using unique molecular identifiers, the investigators prepared the TCRbeta library. Using its own MiXCR run on the PCR reads, TCRdb lists one record per CDR3 protein. The data contain around 440,000 distinct CDR3 sequences, more than 9% of them seen just once; the ten biggest clones take up roughly 2.1%. General study findings and limits: Newly produced T cells mostly provided counts and TCRbeta diversity after one year, as hyperexpanded clones declined. For some patients, TCRbeta diversity was high at day 60 because of recipient T cells and thymic progenitors that survived. Expanded clones from the graft, numbering several hundred, reportedly supplied alpha-beta T cells about two months after transplant.

The CDR3 spans 14 residues. Deletions cut 3 bases from V and 5 bases from J, with 11 bases between. CDR1 is LNHDA and CDR2 is SQIVND in the germline V gene (reference sequence). The source is a child aged 2 to 10 with inherited bone marrow failure, due to receive a stem cell transplant. Sequencing used PBMCs, obtained before TCRalphabeta/CD19-depleted stem cell transplant. This chain uses TRBV19 with TRBJ1-5; the D is unclear. CDR3 coding DNA: TGTGCCAGTAGTATGTACGAGGGCTATCAGCCCCAGCATTTT. Translating it yields CASSMYEGYQPQHF.